One and the same sample provided the 8 T cell receptor beta chains below, sequenced in a study of post-analysis software for immune sequencing data (dated by TCRdb to the mid-2010s). Study-wide conclusions, independent of this receptor: Patients showed significantly higher frequencies than controls for a handful of TRBV segments, among them TRBV5-6, TRBV5-1 and TRBV20-1.

Antigens for these TCRs are unknown. Libraries came from PCR. TCRdb names Illumina HiSeq 2500 as the instrument used. Unique molecular identifiers were incorporated into TCR beta cDNA libraries to reduce PCR and sequencing biases. The public reads were run again by TCRdb, first through fastp at Q25 and then through MiXCR, and only productive beta chains were kept. Entries are consolidated by CDR3 protein sequence, retaining the most common genes and DNA. The sample table lists about 540,000 distinct CDR3 sequences, 34% of them with a count of one. Approximately 6% of the sample lies in the top ten. Input material: blood. These receptors originate from a girl under 18 with multiple sclerosis.

The J gene is TRBJ2-7, the V gene TRBV3-1; 7 bases match TRBD1. With V trimmed by 4 bases and J by 0 bases, 6 bases remained unmatched. The CDR3 has 15 residues. Germline CDR1 is LGHDT and CDR2 is YNNKEL (reference sequence). The CDR3 protein is CASSPYGTVSYEQYF. The CDR3 bases are TGTGCCAGCAGCCCATATGGGACAGTCTCCTACGAGCAGTACTTC.

The chain couples TRBV10-2 to TRBJ1-2; TRBD1 matches at 8 bases. The V gene end was trimmed by 6 bases and the J gene end by 8 bases; junction bases not matched to a gene: 20. This CDR3 is built from 17 residues. CDR1 is WSHSY, CDR2 SAAADI, per germline. CDR3: CASRDLAGTGLWGGYTF. The DNA of the CDR3 is TGCGCCAGCAGGGACCTAGCGGGGACAGGATTGTGGGGCGGCTACACCTTC.

With respect to this clonotype: A much larger clone differs from this one at a single base, so this may be a read error. This chain joins TRBV7-3 and TRBJ2-4, with no clear D. The DNA end favors TRBJ2-7, so the J call may be wrong. The germline gives CDR1 SGHTA, CDR2 FQGTGA. This CDR3 comprises 13 residues. The CDR3 spells CANSLNAGYEQYF. DNA of the CDR3: TGTGCCAACAGCTTAAATGCAGGCTACGAGCAGTACTTC.

This clonotype was counted only a few times. The chain couples TRBV11-3 to TRBJ2-5; TRBD1 matches at 7 bases. TRBJ2-7 matches the DNA end more closely, so the J call is doubtful. Germline CDR1 is SGHNT and CDR2 is YENEEA. The CDR3 runs 15 residues. The CDR3 sequence is CASSLGGTDAYEQYF. CDR3 nucleotides: TGTGCCAGCAGCTTAGGTGGGACAGACGCCTACGAGCAGTACTTC.

This clonotype has only a few counts. The chain employs TRBV10-3 and TRBJ1-5, with 7 bases matching TRBD1. Trimming removed 2 bases from V and 1 base from J; junction bases left unmatched: 5. This CDR3 region has 16 residues. In germline, CDR1 is ENHRY, CDR2 SYGVKD. CDR3 loop: CAISEDRAGSNQPQHF. The CDR3, as DNA: TGTGCCATCAGTGAGGACAGGGCAGGGAGCAATCAGCCCCAGCATTTT.

V and J are TRBV7-9 and TRBJ1-1; D possibly corresponds to TRBD1 (6 bases). CDR3 size: 15 residues. Germline CDR1 SEHNR, CDR2 FQNEAQ (reference sequence). The V end lost 1 base, the J end lost 3 bases, and 12 bases lay between the germline ends. The CDR3 coding sequence is TGTGCCAGCAGCTTAGACTCAGGGGCGCACACTGAAGCTTTCTTT. Protein product: CASSLDSGAHTEAFF.

The rearrangement joins TRBV20-1 to TRBJ1-2, with D perhaps matching TRBD1 (5 bases). Germline assignment: CDR1 DFQATT and CDR2 SNEGSKA (reference sequence). The CDR3 totals 12 residues. V lost 3 bases and J 8 bases, leaving 13 bases between the germline ends. The chain's CDR3 is CSARETVRGYTF. CDR3 nucleotide sequence: TGCAGTGCTAGGGAGACAGTACGAGGCTACACCTTC.

J is TRBJ2-3 and V is TRBV24-1; no definite D call. Deletions cut 3 bases from V and 3 bases from J, with 12 bases between. CDR1 is KGHDR and CDR2 is SFDVKD in the germline V gene. The CDR3 has 15 amino acids. CDR3 protein: CATSDTGLETDTQYF. The CDR3 DNA is TGTGCCACCAGTGATACCGGGCTAGAAACAGATACGCAGTATTTT.